This T cell receptor (beta chain) was retrieved from a study of blood T cell repertoires in COVID-19 (dated by TCRdb to 2018 to 2020). At the level of the whole study: Collaborator samples came from the United States, Italy and Spain and covered acute and convalescent phases of COVID-19. The material from the prospective study consisted of cDNA or gDNA derived from T cells, B-cell-depleted T cells, or PBMCs. The dataset comprised deeply sampled blood TCRbeta repertoires from subjects exposed to, actively infected with, or recovered from COVID-19. The repertoires were released in a freely available public database meant as a resource for research on the immune response to SARS-CoV-2. Samples were obtained from the ongoing ImmuneRACE study (first 160 participants) and from about 1,300 subjects provided by 6 global collaborators. Sample metadata almost always included a de-identified subject ID, COVID-19 status, age in years and sex. Where available, HLA class I and class II types were taken from metadata supplied by the sample provider and were not determined by assay-based typing. Broad study findings and their caveats: Clinical and demographic metadata were provided uncurated, with the amount varying by source and participant.

TCRbeta CDR3 regions were amplified from genomic DNA using the immunoSEQ Assay, a bias-controlled multiplex PCR. The original methods were these. The number of nucleated cells in each sample was estimated by amplification of reference gene primers within the assay. To quantify the absolute abundance of each unique TCRbeta CDR3 rearrangement, sequence reads were collapsed and filtered. Productive Simpson clonality was computed per sample as the square root of Simpson's diversity index over productive rearrangements. Imported from immuneACCESS, the table was reduced by TCRdb to in-frame sequences with V and J called. These copies leave out some clones; in studies compared against another copy, an unresolved V gene accounts for under half, and the cause of the remainder is not known. V, J and clone size reflect that table, while D and trimming were determined from the DNA. The sample table records about 280,000 clones; 86% of these occur just once. About an eighth of the sample rests with the top ten.

This clone came up once. Its recognized antigen is unknown. No quality values exist for individual bases; no much larger clone is one base distant. Trimming removed 3 bases from V and 6 bases from J, leaving 9 bases between the germline ends. From the germline V gene, CDR1 is SGHTA and CDR2 is FQGNSA. Including the terminal cysteine and phenylalanine, the CDR3 comprises 12 residues. The DNA shown is the 36-base CDR3, in frame from base 1. At one collaborating source in Seattle, patients were enrolled during active infection and were followed longitudinally through the course of disease. Whole blood was collected in K2EDTA tubes by collaborating institutions according to the institutions' own protocols. For TCRbeta analysis, collaborators shipped samples in one of three forms: frozen whole blood, isolated PBMCs, or DNA extracted from either of those sample types.

Sequenced material: peripheral blood. The rearranged chain carries TRBV7-2 and TRBJ2-7, with the D gene call left open. The sequence derives from a woman aged 70-85 years with COVID-19, enrolled during active disease. The CDR3: CASSLRGSEQYF. The sequenced DNA is TGTGCCAGCAGCTTGAGAGGTAGCGAGCAGTACTTC.